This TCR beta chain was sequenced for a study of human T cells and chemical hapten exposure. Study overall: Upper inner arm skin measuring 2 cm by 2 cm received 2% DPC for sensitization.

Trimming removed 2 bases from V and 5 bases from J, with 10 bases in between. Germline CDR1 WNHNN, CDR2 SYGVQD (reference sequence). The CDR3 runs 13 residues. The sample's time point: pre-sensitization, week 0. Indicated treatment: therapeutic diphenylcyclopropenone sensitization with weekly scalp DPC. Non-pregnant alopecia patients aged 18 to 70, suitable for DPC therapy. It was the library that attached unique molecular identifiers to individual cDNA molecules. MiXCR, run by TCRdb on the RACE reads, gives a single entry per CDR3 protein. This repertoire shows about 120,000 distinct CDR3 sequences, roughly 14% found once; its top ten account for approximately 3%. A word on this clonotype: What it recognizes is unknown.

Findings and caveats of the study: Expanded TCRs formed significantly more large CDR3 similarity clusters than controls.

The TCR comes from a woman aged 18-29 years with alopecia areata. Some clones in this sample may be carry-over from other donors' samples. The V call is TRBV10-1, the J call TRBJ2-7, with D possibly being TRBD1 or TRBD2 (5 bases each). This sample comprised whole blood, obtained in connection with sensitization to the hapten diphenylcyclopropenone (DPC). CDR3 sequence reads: CASSEPGTDEQYF. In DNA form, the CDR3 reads TGCGCCAGCAGTGAGCCTGGGACGGACGAGCAGTACTTC.